The 15 T cell receptor beta chains below all came from one sample that was sequenced in a study of regulatory T cells in long-lasting Graves disease. CDR3 regions were amplified by Arm-PCR using iRepertoire HTBI primers to build TCR beta libraries. TCRdb re-called the multiplex PCR reads with MiXCR, one entry per CDR3 protein. The data contain hundreds of thousands of distinct CDR3 sequences, about 15% of them singletons. Time point noted: newly diagnosed GD, antithyroid drugs for less than 3 months. RNA extracted from PBMCs served as the sequencing template. The data were also submitted as part of a second study, on T cells in Graves' hyperthyroidism and ophthalmopathy.

The sequencing used peripheral blood mononuclear cells (PBMCs), collected at new diagnosis, from a patient treated with antithyroid drugs. The receptors stem from a man aged 18 to 29 with Graves disease.

This clonotype was detected a few times. The J gene is TRBJ1-3, the V gene TRBV30, with D hard to call. This CDR3 is 12 amino acids long. Between the trimmed V and J ends, which lost 4 bases and 2 bases, there was a span of 6 bases. Germline V gene lookup returns CDR1 GTSNPN and CDR2 SVGIG (reference sequence). CDR3 nucleotides: TGTGCCTGGACATTACCTGGAAACACCATATATTTT. It encodes CAWTLPGNTIYF.

This clonotype has just a few counts. This chain links TRBV15 with TRBJ2-3, with a possible D match to TRBD2 (6 bases). Trimming left V 8 bases short and J 0 bases short, with 15 bases between. Germline loops: CDR1 LNHNV, CDR2 YYDKDF (reference sequence). CDR3 length equals 15 residues. The CDR3 protein is CATEPSSGSTDTQYF. CDR3 sequence (DNA): TGTGCCACCGAACCCTCGAGCGGGAGCACAGATACGCAGTATTTT.

At least ten counts were recorded for this clonotype. The CDR3 DNA reads TGTGCCAGCAGCTTAGATTTAAGCGGGAGAAAGTTCTTC. It codes for CASSLDLSGRKFF. V usage is TRBV7-9 and J usage is TRBJ2-1; 8 nucleotides align to TRBD2. Germline loops: CDR1 SEHNR, CDR2 FQNEAQ (reference sequence). V lost 1 base to trimming and J lost 14 bases; unmatched junction nucleotides: 7. The CDR3 extends over 13 amino acids.

This clonotype came up a few times. The chain joins TRBV9 to TRBJ2-1, with TRBD2 matching over 15 bases. CDR1 and CDR2 (germline): SGDLS, YYNGEE. The CDR3 loop spans 16 amino acids. Trimming at V came to 2 bases and at J to 9 bases, leaving 6 bases not matched to a gene. The CDR3 DNA reads as TGTGCCAGCAGCGTGGAACTGGGACTAGCGGGAGGTGAGCAGTTCTTC. As protein: CASSVELGLAGGEQFF.

The chain carries TRBV6-2 or TRBV6-3 and TRBJ1-1, with 7 bases fitting TRBD1. CDR1 and CDR2 from the germline V gene are MNHEY and SVGEGT. This CDR3 is built from 15 residues. V was pared by 10 bases and J by 5 bases, with 16 bases of the junction left unmatched. CDR3 region: CATNEEGGALTEAFF. The DNA of the CDR3 is TGTGCCACCAACGAAGAAGGGGGCGCATTGACTGAAGCTTTCTTT.

The chain uses TRBV5-1 and TRBJ2-7, with 9 bases that match TRBD2. Germline assignment: CDR1 SGHRS and CDR2 YFSETQ. This CDR3 comprises 18 residues. V dropped 0 bases and J dropped 2; count of bases not matched to a gene: 12. The CDR3 loop is CASSLDSALIAGAYEQYF. For the CDR3, the DNA is TGCGCCAGCAGCTTGGACTCTGCACTGATAGCGGGGGCCTACGAGCAGTACTTC.

This clonotype was counted at least ten times. The chain has TRBV20-1 and TRBJ1-4, with 7 nucleotides matching TRBD1. The CDR3 is 13 residues long. Trimming took 5 bases from V and 5 from J; bases not matched to a gene: 5. CDR1 DFQATT and CDR2 SNEGSKA come from the germline V gene (reference sequence). The CDR3 sequence: CSARDRANEKLFF. DNA of the CDR3: TGCAGTGCTCGGGACAGAGCGAATGAAAAACTGTTTTTT.

The table lists this clonotype with many counts. V gene TRBV12-3 or TRBV12-4 combines with J gene TRBJ2-7; 7 bases map to TRBD1. Trimming removed 8 bases from V and 10 bases from J; junction bases left unmatched: 11. The CDR3 is 12 residues long. The CDR3 here is CASLGRDSLQYF. The DNA of the CDR3 is TGTGCCAGCCTTGGTAGGGACAGCCTTCAGTACTTC.

This clonotype was detected only a few times. CDR3 amino acids: CASSGTGQKRYGYTF. CDR3 nucleotides: TGTGCCAGCAGCGGCACGGGACAAAAAAGATATGGCTACACCTTC. The J gene is TRBJ1-2, the V gene TRBV9, with D perhaps TRBD1 (6 bases). V shed 3 bases and J shed 5 bases, with 17 bases lying between them. This CDR3 is built from 15 residues. CDR1 is SGDLS and CDR2 is YYNGEE in the germline V gene.

The V and J genes are TRBV11-2 and TRBJ2-6; D perhaps matches TRBD1 (5 bases). The CDR3 is made up of 19 amino acids. Germline lookup yields CDR1 SGHAT and CDR2 FQNNGV. The ends were cut back, 5 bases at V and 2 bases at J, with 22 bases in the middle. As DNA, the CDR3 is TGTGCCAGCAGCCCGCGACAGTCAACCTCTGTTGCTGGGGCCAACGTCCTGACTTTC. Translating it yields CASSPRQSTSVAGANVLTF.

This clonotype has only a few counts. Being one base from a much bigger clone, this may be a read error. The rearrangement links TRBV11-3 to TRBJ2-1; D may be TRBD1 or TRBD2 (7 bases each). The CDR3 runs 15 residues. Germline V gives CDR1 SGHNT, CDR2 YENEEA. The CDR3 protein is CAGSQGGGAGNEQFF. The CDR3 DNA follows: TGTGCCGGCAGCCAGGGAGGGGGCGCGGGGAATGAGCAGTTCTTC.

The gene calls are TRBV30 and TRBJ2-1; 8 nucleotides line up with TRBD2. CDR3 size: 13 residues. J gave up 10 bases and V 6 bases, and 11 bases lay outside the gene matches. CDR1 is GTSNPN, CDR2 SVGIG, per germline (reference sequence). Here the CDR3 DNA reads TGTGCCTGTCGGGCTGGCCCGGGGGGGGAGCAGTTCTTC. It encodes CACRAGPGGEQFF.

Note on this clonotype: With a much larger clone just one base away, this may be a read error. The rearrangement uses TRBV7-2 and TRBJ2-5; 13 nucleotides line up with TRBD2. Trimming cost V 1 base and J 5 bases; bases outside gene matches: 4. From germline, CDR1 is SGHTA and CDR2 FQGNSA. The CDR3 has 16 residues. Here the CDR3 DNA reads TGTGCCAGCAGCTTAGGACTAGCGGGAGGCTCTGAGACCCAGTACTTC. Encoded protein: CASSLGLAGGSETQYF.

This clonotype came up a few times. The V and J genes are TRBV5-1 and TRBJ2-5; 8 bases align to TRBD1. Germline trimming cut 6 bases from V and 2 bases from J; bases unmatched to any gene: 9. The CDR3 consists of 15 residues. Germline-derived CDR1 and CDR2 are SGHRS and YFSETQ. CDR3 loop: CASKKDRGIQETQYF. The CDR3 DNA reads TGCGCCAGCAAGAAAGACAGGGGCATACAAGAGACCCAGTACTTC.

This clonotype was detected ten times or more. The chain couples TRBV7-3 to TRBJ2-1; 7 nucleotides line up with TRBD2. Germline CDR1 reads SGHTA; CDR2 reads FQGTGA. Unmatched junction bases numbered 8, after V lost 2 bases and J lost 4 bases. The CDR3 sequence is 16 residues long. The CDR3 nucleotides are TGTGCCAGCAGCTTAGAGGTAGCGGGCGCATACAATGAGCAGTTCTTC. Its protein is CASSLEVAGAYNEQFF. Looking up the rest from reference TRBV7-3 and TRBJ2-1 gives the full variable domain: GAGVSQTPSNKVTEKGKYVELRCDPISGHTALYWYRQSLGQGPEFLIYFQGTGAADDSGLPNDRFFAVRPEGSVSTLKIQRTERGDSAVYLCASSLEVAGAYNEQFFGPGTRLTVL.